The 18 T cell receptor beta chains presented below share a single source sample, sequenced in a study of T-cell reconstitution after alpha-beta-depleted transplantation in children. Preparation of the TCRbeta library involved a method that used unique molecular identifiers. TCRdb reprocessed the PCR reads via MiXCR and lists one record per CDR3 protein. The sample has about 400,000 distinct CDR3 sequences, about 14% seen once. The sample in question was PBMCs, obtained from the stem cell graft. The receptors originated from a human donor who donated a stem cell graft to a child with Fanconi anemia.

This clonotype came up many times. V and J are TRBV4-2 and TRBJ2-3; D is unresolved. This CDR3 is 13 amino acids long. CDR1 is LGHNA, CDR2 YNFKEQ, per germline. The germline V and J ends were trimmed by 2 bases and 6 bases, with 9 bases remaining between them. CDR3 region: CASSQRLADTQYF. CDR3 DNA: TGTGCCAGCAGCCAACGACTCGCCGATACGCAGTATTTT.

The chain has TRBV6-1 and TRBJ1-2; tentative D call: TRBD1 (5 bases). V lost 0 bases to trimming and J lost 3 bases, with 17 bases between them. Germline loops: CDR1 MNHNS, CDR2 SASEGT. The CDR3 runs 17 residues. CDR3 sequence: CASSEAGRRGGDYGYTF. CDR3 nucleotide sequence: TGTGCCAGCAGTGAAGCGGGTAGGAGGGGCGGAGACTATGGCTACACCTTC.

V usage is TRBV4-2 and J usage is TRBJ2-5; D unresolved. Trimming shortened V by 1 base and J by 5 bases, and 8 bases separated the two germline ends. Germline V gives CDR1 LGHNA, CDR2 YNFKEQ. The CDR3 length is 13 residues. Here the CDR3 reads CASSQGYEETQYF. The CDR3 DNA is TGTGCCAGCAGCCAAGGATATGAGGAGACCCAGTACTTC.

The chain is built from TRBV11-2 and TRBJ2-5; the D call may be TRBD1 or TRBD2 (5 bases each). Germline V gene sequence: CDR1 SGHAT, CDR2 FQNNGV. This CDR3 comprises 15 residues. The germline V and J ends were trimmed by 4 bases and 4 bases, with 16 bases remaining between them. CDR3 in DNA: TGTGCCAGCAGCTCCTCACGGGACCCCGGAGAGACCCAGTACTTC. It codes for CASSSSRDPGETQYF.

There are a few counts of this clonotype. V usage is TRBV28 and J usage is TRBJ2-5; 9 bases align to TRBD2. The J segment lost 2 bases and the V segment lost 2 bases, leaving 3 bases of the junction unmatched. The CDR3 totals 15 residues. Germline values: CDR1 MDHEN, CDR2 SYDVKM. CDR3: CASSLRSGGQETQYF. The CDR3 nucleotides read TGTGCCAGCAGTTTACGAAGCGGGGGGCAAGAGACCCAGTACTTC. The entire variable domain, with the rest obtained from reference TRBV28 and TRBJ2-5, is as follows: DVKVTQSSRYLVKRTGEKVFLECVQDMDHENMFWYRQDPGLGLRLIYFSYDVKMKEKGDIPEGYSVSREKKERFSLILESASTNQTSMYLCASSLRSGGQETQYFGPGTRLLVL.

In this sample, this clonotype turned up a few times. The CDR3 loop reads CASSQEGTGYNEQFF. DNA of the CDR3: TGCGCCAGCAGCCAAGAAGGGACAGGATACAATGAGCAGTTCTTC. The rearrangement joins TRBV4-1 to TRBJ2-1, with 8 bases aligning to TRBD1. The V segment lost 0 bases and the J segment 4 bases; nucleotides outside the gene matches: 2. The CDR3 covers 15 residues. The germline V gene has CDR1 MGHRA and CDR2 YSYEKL.

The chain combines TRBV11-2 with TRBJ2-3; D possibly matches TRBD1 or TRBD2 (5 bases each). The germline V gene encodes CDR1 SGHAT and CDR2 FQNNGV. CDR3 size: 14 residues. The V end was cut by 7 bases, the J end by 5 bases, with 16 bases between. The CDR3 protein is CASIHRTGLDTQYF. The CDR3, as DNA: TGTGCCAGCATCCACAGAACGGGGCTAGATACGCAGTATTTT.

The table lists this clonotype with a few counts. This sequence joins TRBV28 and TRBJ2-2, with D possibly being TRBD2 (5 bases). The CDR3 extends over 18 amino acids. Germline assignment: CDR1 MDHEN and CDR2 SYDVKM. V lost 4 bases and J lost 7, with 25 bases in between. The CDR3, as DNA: TGTGCCAGCAGTTCCGCGGCCGGGCTAGCTCCTGCGGGCGGGGAGCTGTTTTTT. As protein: CASSSAAGLAPAGGELFF.

The CDR3 here is CASSLQDRATGEQFF. In DNA form, the CDR3 reads TGTGCCAGCAGTTTACAAGACAGGGCAACGGGTGAGCAGTTCTTC. The gene calls are TRBV12-3 or TRBV12-4 and TRBJ2-1; 7 bases are shared with TRBD1. The CDR3 length is 15 residues. Germline trimming cut 2 bases from V and 9 bases from J; bases unmatched to any gene: 10.

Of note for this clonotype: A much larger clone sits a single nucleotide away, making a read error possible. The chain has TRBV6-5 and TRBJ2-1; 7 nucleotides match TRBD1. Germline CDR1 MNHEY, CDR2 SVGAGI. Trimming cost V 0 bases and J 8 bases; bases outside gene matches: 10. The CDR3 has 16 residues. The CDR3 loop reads CASSYSYSTGSYEQFF. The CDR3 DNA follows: TGTGCCAGCAGTTACTCTTATTCGACAGGGTCGTATGAGCAGTTCTTC.

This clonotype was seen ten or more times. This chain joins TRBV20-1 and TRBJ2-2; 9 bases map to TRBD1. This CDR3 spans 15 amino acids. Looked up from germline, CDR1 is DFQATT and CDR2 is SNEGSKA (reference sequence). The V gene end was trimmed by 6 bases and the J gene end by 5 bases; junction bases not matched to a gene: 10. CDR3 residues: CSAPRRGQGTGELFF. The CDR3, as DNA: TGCAGTGCCCCTAGGCGAGGACAGGGGACCGGGGAGCTGTTTTTT.

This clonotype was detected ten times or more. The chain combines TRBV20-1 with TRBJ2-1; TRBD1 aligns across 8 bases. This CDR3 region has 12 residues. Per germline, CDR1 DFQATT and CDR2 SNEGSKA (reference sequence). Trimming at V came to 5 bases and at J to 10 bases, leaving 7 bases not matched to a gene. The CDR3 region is CSAAQGVREQFF. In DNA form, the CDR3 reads TGCAGTGCTGCACAGGGGGTCCGAGAGCAGTTCTTC.

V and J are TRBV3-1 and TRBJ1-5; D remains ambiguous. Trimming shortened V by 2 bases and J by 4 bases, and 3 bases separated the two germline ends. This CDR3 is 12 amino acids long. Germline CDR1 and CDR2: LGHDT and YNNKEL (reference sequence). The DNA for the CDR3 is TGTGCCAGCAGCCAAACGAATCAGCCCCAGCATTTT. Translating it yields CASSQTNQPQHF.

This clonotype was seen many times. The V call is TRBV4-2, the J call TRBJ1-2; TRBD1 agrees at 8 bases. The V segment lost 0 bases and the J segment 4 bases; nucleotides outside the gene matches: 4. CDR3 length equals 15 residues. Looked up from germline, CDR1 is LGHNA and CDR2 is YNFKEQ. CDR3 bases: TGTGCCAGCAGCCAAGAGAGACAGGGGACCTATGGCTACACCTTC. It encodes CASSQERQGTYGYTF.

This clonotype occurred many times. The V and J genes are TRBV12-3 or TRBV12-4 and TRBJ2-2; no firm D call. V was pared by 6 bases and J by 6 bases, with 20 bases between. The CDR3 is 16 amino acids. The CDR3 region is CASSTPPPGSPGELFF. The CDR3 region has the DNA TGTGCCAGCAGCACGCCGCCGCCAGGAAGTCCCGGGGAGCTGTTTTTT.

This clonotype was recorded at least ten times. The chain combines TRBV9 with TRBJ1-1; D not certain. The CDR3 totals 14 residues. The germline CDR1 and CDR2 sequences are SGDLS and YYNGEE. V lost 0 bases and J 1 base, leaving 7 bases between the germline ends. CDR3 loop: CASSVGNTNTEAFF. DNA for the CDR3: TGTGCCAGCAGCGTAGGGAACACGAACACTGAAGCTTTCTTT.

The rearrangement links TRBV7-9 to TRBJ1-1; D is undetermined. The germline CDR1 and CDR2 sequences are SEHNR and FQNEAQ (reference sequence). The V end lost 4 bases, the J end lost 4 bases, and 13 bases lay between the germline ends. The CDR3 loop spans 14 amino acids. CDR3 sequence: CASSSQTVGTEAFF. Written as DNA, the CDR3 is TGTGCCAGCAGCTCCCAGACGGTGGGCACTGAAGCTTTCTTT.

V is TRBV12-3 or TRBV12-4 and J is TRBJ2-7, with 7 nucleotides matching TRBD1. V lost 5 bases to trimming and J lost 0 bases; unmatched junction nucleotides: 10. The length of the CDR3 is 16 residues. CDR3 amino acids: CASSPGTDYPSYEQYF. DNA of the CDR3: TGTGCCAGCAGTCCCGGGACAGATTATCCCTCCTACGAGCAGTACTTC.